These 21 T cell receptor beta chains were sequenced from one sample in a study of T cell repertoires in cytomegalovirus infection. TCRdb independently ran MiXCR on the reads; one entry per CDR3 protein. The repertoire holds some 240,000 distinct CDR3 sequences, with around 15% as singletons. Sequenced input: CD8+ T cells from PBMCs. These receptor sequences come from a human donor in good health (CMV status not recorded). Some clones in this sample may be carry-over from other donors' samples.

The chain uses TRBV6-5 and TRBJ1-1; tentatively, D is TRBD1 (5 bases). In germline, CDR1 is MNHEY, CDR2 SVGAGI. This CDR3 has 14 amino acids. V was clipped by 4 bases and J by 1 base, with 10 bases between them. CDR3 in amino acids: CASSWDSPNTEAFF. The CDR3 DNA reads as TGTGCCAGCAGTTGGGACTCCCCGAACACTGAAGCTTTCTTT.

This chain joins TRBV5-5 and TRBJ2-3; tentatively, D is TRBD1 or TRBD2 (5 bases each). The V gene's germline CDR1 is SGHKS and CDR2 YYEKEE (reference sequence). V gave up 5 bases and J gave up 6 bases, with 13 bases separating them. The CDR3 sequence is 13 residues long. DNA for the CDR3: TGTGCCAGCAGACGGGGCTCAGGTGATACGCAGTATTTT. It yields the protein CASRRGSGDTQYF.

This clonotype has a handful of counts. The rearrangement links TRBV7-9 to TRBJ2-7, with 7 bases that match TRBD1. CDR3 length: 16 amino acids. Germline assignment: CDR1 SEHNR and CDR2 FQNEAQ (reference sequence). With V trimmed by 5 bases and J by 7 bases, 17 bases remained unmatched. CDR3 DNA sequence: TGTGCCAGCAGCACTAGACAGGGCCCCAAGGTTGAGGAGCAGTACTTC. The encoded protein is CASSTRQGPKVEEQYF.

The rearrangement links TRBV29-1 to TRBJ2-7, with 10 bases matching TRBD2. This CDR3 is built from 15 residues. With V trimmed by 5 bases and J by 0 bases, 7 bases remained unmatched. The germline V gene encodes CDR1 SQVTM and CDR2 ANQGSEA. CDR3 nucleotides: TGCAGCGTTCGAGGACTAGCGGAATTCTCCTACGAGCAGTACTTC. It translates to CSVRGLAEFSYEQYF.

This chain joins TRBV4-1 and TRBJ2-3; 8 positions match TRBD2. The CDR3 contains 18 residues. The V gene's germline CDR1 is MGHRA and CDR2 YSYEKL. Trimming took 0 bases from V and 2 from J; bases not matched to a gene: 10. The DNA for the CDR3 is TGCGCCAGCAGCCAAGAGACCCCGGGACTAGGTATCACAGATACGCAGTATTTT. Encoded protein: CASSQETPGLGITDTQYF.

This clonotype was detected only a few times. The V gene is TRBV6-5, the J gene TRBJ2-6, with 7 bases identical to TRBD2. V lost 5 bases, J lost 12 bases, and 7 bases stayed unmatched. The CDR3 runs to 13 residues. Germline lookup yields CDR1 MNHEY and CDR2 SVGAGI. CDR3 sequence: CASSPGGFGVLTF. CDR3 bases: TGTGCCAGCAGTCCGGGGGGTTTTGGCGTCCTGACTTTC.

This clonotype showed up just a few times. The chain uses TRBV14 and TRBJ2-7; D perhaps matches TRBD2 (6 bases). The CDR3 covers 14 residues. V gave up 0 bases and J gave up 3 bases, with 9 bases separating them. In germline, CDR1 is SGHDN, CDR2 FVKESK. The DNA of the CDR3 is TGTGCCAGCAGCCAAGATGGGGGGATCTACGAGCAGTACTTC. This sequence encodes CASSQDGGIYEQYF.

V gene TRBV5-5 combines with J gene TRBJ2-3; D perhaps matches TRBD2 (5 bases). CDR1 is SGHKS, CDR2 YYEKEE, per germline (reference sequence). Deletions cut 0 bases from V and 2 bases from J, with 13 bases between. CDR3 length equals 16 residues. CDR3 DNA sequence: TGTGCCAGCAGCTTGGTTGGAGGCCCAGTCACAGATACGCAGTATTTT. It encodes CASSLVGGPVTDTQYF.

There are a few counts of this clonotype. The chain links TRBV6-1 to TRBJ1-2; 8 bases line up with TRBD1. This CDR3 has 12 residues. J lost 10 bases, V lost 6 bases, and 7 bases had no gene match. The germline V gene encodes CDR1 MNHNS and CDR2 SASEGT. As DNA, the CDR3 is TGTGCCAGCAGACTAGGACAGGGATACTACACCTTC. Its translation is CASRLGQGYYTF.

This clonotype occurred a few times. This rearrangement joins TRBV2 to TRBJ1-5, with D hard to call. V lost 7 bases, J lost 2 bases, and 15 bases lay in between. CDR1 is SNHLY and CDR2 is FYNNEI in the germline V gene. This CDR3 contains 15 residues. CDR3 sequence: CASTTGEVGNQPQHF. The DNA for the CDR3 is TGTGCCAGCACGACGGGAGAGGTGGGCAATCAGCCCCAGCATTTT.

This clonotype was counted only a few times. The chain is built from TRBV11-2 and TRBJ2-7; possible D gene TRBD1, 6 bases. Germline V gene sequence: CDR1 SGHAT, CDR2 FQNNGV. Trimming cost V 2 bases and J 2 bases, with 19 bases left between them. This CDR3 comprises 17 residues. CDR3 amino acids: CASSLSPVQGNPYEQYF. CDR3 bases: TGTGCCAGCAGCTTATCCCCGGTACAGGGAAATCCCTACGAGCAGTACTTC.

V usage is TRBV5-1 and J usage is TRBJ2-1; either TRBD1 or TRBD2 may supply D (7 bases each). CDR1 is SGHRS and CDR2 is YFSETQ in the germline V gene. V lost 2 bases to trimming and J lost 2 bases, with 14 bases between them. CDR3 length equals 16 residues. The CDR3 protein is CASSFDREGPYNEQFF. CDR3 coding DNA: TGCGCCAGCAGCTTTGACAGGGAGGGCCCCTACAATGAGCAGTTCTTC. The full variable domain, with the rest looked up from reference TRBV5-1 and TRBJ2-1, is KAGVTQTPRYLIKTRGQQVTLSCSPISGHRSVSWYQQTPGQGLQFLFEYFSETQRNKGNFPGRFSGRQFSNSRSEMNVSTLELGDSALYLCASSFDREGPYNEQFFGPGTRLTVL.

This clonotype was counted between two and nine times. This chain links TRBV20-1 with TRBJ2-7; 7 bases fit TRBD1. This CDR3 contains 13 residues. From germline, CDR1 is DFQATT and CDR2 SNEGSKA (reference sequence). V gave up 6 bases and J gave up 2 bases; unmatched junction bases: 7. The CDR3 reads CSASGDRPYEQYF. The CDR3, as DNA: TGCAGTGCCTCCGGGGACAGACCCTACGAGCAGTACTTC.

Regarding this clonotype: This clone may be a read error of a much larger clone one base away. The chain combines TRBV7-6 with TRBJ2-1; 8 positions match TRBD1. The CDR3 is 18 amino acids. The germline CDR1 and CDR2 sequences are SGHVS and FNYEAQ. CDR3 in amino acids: CVSSLVIMGQAVNNEQFF. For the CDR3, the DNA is TGTGTCAGCAGCTTAGTGATTATGGGACAGGCAGTTAACAATGAGCAGTTCTTC.

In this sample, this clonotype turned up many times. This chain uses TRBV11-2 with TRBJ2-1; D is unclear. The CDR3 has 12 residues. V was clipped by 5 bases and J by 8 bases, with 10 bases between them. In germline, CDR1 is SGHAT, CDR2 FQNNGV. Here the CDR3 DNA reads TGTGCCAGCAGCCCCCCGTCTGATGAGCAGTTCTTC. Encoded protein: CASSPPSDEQFF.

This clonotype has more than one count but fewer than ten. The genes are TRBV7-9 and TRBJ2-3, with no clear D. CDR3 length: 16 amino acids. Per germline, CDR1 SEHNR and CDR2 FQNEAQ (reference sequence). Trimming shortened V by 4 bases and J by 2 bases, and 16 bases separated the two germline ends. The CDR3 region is CASSSTTLGYTDTQYF. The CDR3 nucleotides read TGTGCCAGCAGCTCGACGACCTTGGGGTACACAGATACGCAGTATTTT. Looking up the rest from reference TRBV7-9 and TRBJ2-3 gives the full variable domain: DTGVSQNPRHKITKRGQNVTFRCDPISEHNRLYWYRQTLGQGPEFLTYFQNEAQLEKSRLLSDRFSAERPKGSFSTLEIQRTEQGDSAMYLCASSSTTLGYTDTQYFGPGTRLTVL.

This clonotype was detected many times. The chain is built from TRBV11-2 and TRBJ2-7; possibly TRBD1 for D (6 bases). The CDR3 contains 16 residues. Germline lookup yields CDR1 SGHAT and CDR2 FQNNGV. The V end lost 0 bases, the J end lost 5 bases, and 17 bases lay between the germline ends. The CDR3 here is CASSLEAWGRGNEQYF. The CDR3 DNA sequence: TGTGCCAGCAGCTTAGAGGCCTGGGGCAGGGGAAACGAGCAGTACTTC. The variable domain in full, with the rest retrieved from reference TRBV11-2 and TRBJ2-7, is EAGVAQSPRYKIIEKRQSVAFWCNPISGHATLYWYQQILGQGPKLLIQFQNNGVVDDSQLPKDRFSAERLKGVDSTLKIQPAKLEDSAVYLCASSLEAWGRGNEQYFGPGTRLTVT.

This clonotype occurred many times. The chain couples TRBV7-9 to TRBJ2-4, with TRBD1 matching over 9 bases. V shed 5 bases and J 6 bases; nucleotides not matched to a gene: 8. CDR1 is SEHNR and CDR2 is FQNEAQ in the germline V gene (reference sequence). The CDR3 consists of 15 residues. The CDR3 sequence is CASSPPGQGLNIQYF. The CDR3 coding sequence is TGTGCCAGCAGCCCACCGGGACAGGGATTAAACATTCAGTACTTC.

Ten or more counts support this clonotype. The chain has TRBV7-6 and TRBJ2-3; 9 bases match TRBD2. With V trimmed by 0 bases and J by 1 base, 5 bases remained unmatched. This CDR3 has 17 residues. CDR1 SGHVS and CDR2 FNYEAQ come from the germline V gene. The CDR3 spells CASSLAEGGRGTDTQYF. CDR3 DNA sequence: TGTGCCAGCAGCTTAGCGGAGGGCGGGAGGGGCACAGATACGCAGTATTTT. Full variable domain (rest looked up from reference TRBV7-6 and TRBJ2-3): GAGVSQSPRYKVTKRGQDVALRCDPISGHVSLYWYRQALGQGPEFLTYFNYEAQQDKSGLPNDRFSAERPEGSISTLTIQRTEQRDSAMYRCASSLAEGGRGTDTQYFGPGTRLTVL.

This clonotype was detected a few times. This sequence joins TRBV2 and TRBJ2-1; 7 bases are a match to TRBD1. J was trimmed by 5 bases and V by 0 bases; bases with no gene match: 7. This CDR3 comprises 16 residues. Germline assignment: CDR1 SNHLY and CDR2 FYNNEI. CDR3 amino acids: CASSEATGQLDNEQFF. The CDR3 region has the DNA TGTGCCAGCAGTGAAGCGACAGGGCAGTTGGACAATGAGCAGTTCTTC.

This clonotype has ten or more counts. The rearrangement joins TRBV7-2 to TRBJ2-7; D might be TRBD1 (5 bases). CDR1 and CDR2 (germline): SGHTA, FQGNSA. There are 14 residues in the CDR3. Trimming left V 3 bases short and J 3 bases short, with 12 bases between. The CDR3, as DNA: TGTGCCAGCAGCTTGACAGTAACTTTCTACGAGCAGTACTTC. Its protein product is CASSLTVTFYEQYF.